This TCR beta chain was sequenced for a study of Ad26.COV2.S vaccination and SARS-CoV-2 variants. Study background: As a participant in COV1001, the donor was in the Ad26.COV2.S trial arm. The study, taken as a whole, reports: Vaccine and placebo groups showed comparable non-spike TCR breadth. The TCR breadth and depth analyses may have understated or missed part of the total T cell responses.

Clones were read by immunoSEQ multiplex PCR, and TCRdb kept only the in-frame ones, dropping some. The table records approximately 240,000 clones, approximately 87% of them present only once. The CDR3 spans 14 residues. CDR1 is MNHEY and CDR2 is SVGAGI in the germline V gene. Trimming took off 4 bases at V and 6 bases at J, with 12 bases between the two ends. Treatment in this sample: 19 received Ad26.COV2.S at low or high dose, single or two shots; a few received placebo; per-sample allocation not given. Day 63 following the first vaccine or placebo injection was when the samples were taken. An Ad26 vector expressing Wuhan-strain SARS-CoV-2 spike served as the vaccine. Regarding this clone: Its target is unknown.

The sequencing used peripheral blood, collected in a trial of Ad26.COV2.S vaccine versus placebo. This sequence joins TRBV6-5 and TRBJ1-4; unclear D gene. This receptor was taken from a person between 18 and 65 years old who received the Ad26.COV2.S COVID-19 vaccine or a placebo. The DNA for the CDR3 is TGTGCCAGCAGTTTCGGCCAGCTCCATGAAAAACTGTTTTTT. Translating it yields CASSFGQLHEKLFF.